Following are 3 T cell receptor beta chains from one sample sequenced in a study of T cell repertoires in cytomegalovirus infection. TCRdb passed the reads through MiXCR, listing each CDR3 protein once. The sample consists of about 150,000 distinct CDR3 sequences, 20% to 30% of them appearing once. The sequenced sample consisted of PBMCs. These TCRs come from a human donor in good health (CMV status not recorded). Some clones in this sample may be carry-over from other donors' samples.

The chain joins TRBV3-1 to TRBJ1-1; D is ambiguous. Per the germline V gene, CDR1 is LGHDT and CDR2 is YNNKEL (reference sequence). V was clipped by 2 bases and J by 0 bases, with 10 bases between them. This CDR3 spans 15 amino acids. CDR3 loop: CASSQFSYMNTEAFF. Here the CDR3 DNA reads TGTGCCAGCAGCCAATTTTCCTACATGAACACTGAAGCTTTCTTT.

Many counts were recorded for this clonotype. The chain is built from TRBV7-2 and TRBJ2-2; D perhaps matches TRBD2 (6 bases). The CDR3 sequence is 13 residues long. The germline V gene encodes CDR1 SGHTA and CDR2 FQGNSA. V was pared by 3 bases and J by 5 bases, with 7 bases between. The CDR3 DNA reads as TGTGCCAGCAGCTTCGGGGGAACCGGGGAGCTGTTTTTT. Amino acids: CASSFGGTGELFF. Combining the CDR3 with reference TRBV7-2 and TRBJ2-2 gives the whole variable domain GAGVSQSPSNKVTEKGKDVELRCDPISGHTALYWYRQSLGQGLEFLIYFQGNSAPDKSGLPSDRFSAERTGGSVSTLTIQRTQQEDSAVYLCASSFGGTGELFFGEGSRLTVL.

This clonotype came up many times. V usage is TRBV7-2 and J usage is TRBJ2-3; D is possibly TRBD2 (5 bases). CDR3 size: 16 residues. Trimming cost V 5 bases and J 0 bases, with 15 bases left between them. The germline V gene has CDR1 SGHTA and CDR2 FQGNSA. As DNA, the CDR3 is TGTGCCAGCAGCCGTCGGGGTAGCTACAGCACAGATACGCAGTATTTT. Amino acid sequence: CASSRRGSYSTDTQYF.